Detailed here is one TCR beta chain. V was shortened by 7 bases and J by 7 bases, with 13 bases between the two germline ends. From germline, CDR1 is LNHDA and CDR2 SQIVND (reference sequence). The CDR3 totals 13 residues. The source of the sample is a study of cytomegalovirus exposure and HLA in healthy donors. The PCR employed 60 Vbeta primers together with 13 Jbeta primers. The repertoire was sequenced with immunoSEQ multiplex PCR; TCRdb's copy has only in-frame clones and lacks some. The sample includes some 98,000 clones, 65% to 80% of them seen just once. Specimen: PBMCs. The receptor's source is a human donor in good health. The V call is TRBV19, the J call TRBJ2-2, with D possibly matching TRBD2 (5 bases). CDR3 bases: TGTGCCAGTAATCCGGGGTTGGTCGGGGAGCTGTTTTTT. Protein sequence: CASNPGLVGELFF.